The 29 T cell receptor beta chains below come from one sample, sequenced in a study of T cells in Graves' hyperthyroidism and ophthalmopathy. TCR beta CDR3 regions were amplified from RNA. First-round RT-PCR of the TCR CDR3 relied on the HTBI primer set. TCRdb independently ran MiXCR on the multiplex PCR reads; one entry per CDR3 protein. The data contain around 450,000 distinct CDR3 sequences, less than 20% of them singletons. Sequences were obtained from blood. The receptor set was obtained from a woman aged 18 to 35 with Graves' hyperthyroidism.

This clonotype was seen a few times. The chain has TRBV27 and TRBJ2-3; TRBD2 might be the D (7 bases). The CDR3 contains 12 residues. Trimming took off 6 bases at V and 14 bases at J, with 18 bases between the two ends. Per germline, CDR1 MNHEY and CDR2 SMNVEV (reference sequence). The CDR3 region is CASRLGGALMYF. For the CDR3, the DNA is TGTGCCAGCAGACTAGGGGGGGCGCTGATGTATTTT.

The sample holds many counts of this clonotype. V usage is TRBV5-6 and J usage is TRBJ2-7, with D perhaps matching TRBD1 or TRBD2 (5 bases each). The CDR3 runs 12 residues. V lost 5 bases and J 7 bases, leaving 13 bases between the germline ends. Germline V lookup: CDR1 SGHDT, CDR2 YYEEEE. DNA of the CDR3: TGTGCCAGCAGAGCCGTGGGGGAAGAGCAGTACTTC. It specifies CASRAVGEEQYF.

The V gene is TRBV14, the J gene TRBJ2-1, with unresolved D. V gave up 1 base and J gave up 4 bases, with 14 bases separating them. The CDR3 totals 16 residues. Germline loops: CDR1 SGHDN, CDR2 FVKESK. The CDR3 here is CASSQGGRGRYNEQFF. CDR3 nucleotide sequence: TGTGCCAGCAGCCAAGGAGGCCGAGGCCGATACAATGAGCAGTTCTTC.

This clonotype appeared many times. The V gene is TRBV10-3, the J gene TRBJ2-5, with 9 positions matching TRBD2. The CDR3 spans 12 residues. Germline CDR1 ENHRY, CDR2 SYGVKD. With V trimmed by 2 bases and J by 10 bases, 2 bases remained unmatched. CDR3 nucleotides: TGTGCCATCAGTGAGCCTAGCGGGGTCCAGTACTTC. Encoded protein: CAISEPSGVQYF.

This chain joins TRBV5-6 and TRBJ1-4; D gene uncertain. Trimming stripped 2 bases from V and 8 bases from J, with 16 bases between. The germline CDR1 and CDR2 sequences are SGHDT and YYEEEE. The CDR3 spans 15 residues. The CDR3 region is CASSFWSFGGEKLFF. The CDR3 region has the DNA TGTGCCAGCAGCTTTTGGAGTTTTGGAGGGGAAAAACTGTTTTTT.

This clonotype was counted ten times or more. J is TRBJ2-2 and V is TRBV2; D might be TRBD1 or TRBD2, each matching 5 bases. Germline V gene data show CDR1 as SNHLY and CDR2 as FYNNEI. V was cut by 10 bases and J by 5 bases, with 17 bases left in between. The CDR3 length is 14 residues. The CDR3 loop is CATSRQGGTGELFF. The CDR3 DNA follows: TGTGCCACATCTCGGCAGGGCGGGACCGGGGAGCTGTTTTTT.

This clonotype was seen repeatedly, ten times or more. The gene calls are TRBV7-3 and TRBJ2-3, with 16 nucleotides matching TRBD2. Germline V gene lookup returns CDR1 SGHTA and CDR2 FQGTGA. V was clipped by 1 base and J by 3 bases; unmatched bases: 13. The CDR3 length is 21 residues. The CDR3 DNA reads as TGTGCCAGCAGCTTAAGCAGCCTCGGGACTAGCGGGAGGGCGAGGACAGATACGCAGTATTTT. This sequence encodes CASSLSSLGTSGRARTDTQYF.

This clonotype was recorded a few times. V is TRBV30 and J is TRBJ2-1, with 8 bases lining up with TRBD1. Germline-derived CDR1 and CDR2 are GTSNPN and SVGIG (reference sequence). Germline trimming cut 7 bases from V and 6 bases from J; bases unmatched to any gene: 20. This CDR3 comprises 17 residues. The CDR3 spells CASMDRVPDWALNEQFF. The DNA of the CDR3 is TGTGCCTCTATGGACAGGGTCCCCGACTGGGCCCTCAATGAGCAGTTCTTC.

This clonotype was observed many times. The rearrangement uses TRBV20-1 and TRBJ2-1; D is ambiguous. Germline CDR1 is DFQATT and CDR2 is SNEGSKA (reference sequence). Trimming left V 0 bases short and J 7 bases short, with 16 bases between. This CDR3 is built from 15 residues. The CDR3 DNA is TGCAGTGCTAGAGATCTAGGGCTTGGCAGGAATGAGCAGTTCTTC. As protein: CSARDLGLGRNEQFF.

This clonotype has a count of ten or more. This sequence joins TRBV20-1 and TRBJ2-3; 9 nucleotides line up with TRBD1. Trimming cost V 3 bases and J 2 bases; bases outside gene matches: 6. Per the germline V gene, CDR1 is DFQATT and CDR2 is SNEGSKA (reference sequence). This CDR3 spans 15 amino acids. The CDR3 DNA is TGCAGTGCTAGCCCCGGGACAGGGCCCACAGATACGCAGTATTTT. It yields the protein CSASPGTGPTDTQYF.

This clonotype occurred many times. The chain has TRBV6-1 and TRBJ1-5; D ambiguous. Germline V CDR1 and CDR2: MNHNS, SASEGT. V lost 2 bases to trimming and J lost 1 base, with 9 bases between them. There are 15 residues in the CDR3. CDR3 sequence: CASSESFFSNQPQHF. For the CDR3, the DNA is TGTGCCAGCAGTGAATCCTTCTTCAGCAATCAGCCCCAGCATTTT.

This clonotype was detected a few times. The chain has TRBV5-8 and TRBJ2-3; 10 nucleotides agree with TRBD2. Germline assignment: CDR1 SGHTS and CDR2 YDEGEE. This CDR3 region has 15 residues. Losses at the gene ends were 4 bases for V and 4 bases for J; bases not matched to a gene: 6. The CDR3 loop is CASSALAGVPDTQYF. CDR3 bases: TGTGCCAGCAGCGCCCTAGCGGGAGTACCAGATACGCAGTATTTT.

This clonotype was seen ten or more times. The chain employs TRBV12-3 or TRBV12-4 and TRBJ2-7; a possible D gene is TRBD2 (5 bases). The V and J ends lost 2 bases and 1 base respectively, with 12 bases between them. This CDR3 has 15 amino acids. The CDR3 nucleotides read TGTGCCAGCAGTTTACACGGAGGAACTTCCTACGAGCAGTACTTC. This encodes CASSLHGGTSYEQYF.

About this clonotype: The junction shows a germline mismatch at one end, possibly a read error. V gene TRBV3-1 combines with J gene TRBJ2-5; D is unresolved. The CDR3 is 11 residues long. Germline V gene data show CDR1 as LGHDT and CDR2 as YNNKEL (reference sequence). The CDR3: CASSQEETQCF. The DNA of the CDR3 is TGTGCCAGCAGCCAAGAGGAGACCCAGTGCTTC.

This clonotype was observed at least ten times. The rearrangement uses TRBV30 and TRBJ1-4; D is unresolved. The CDR3 has 12 amino acids. Per the germline V gene, CDR1 is GTSNPN and CDR2 is SVGIG (reference sequence). Deletions cut 4 bases from V and 8 bases from J, with 11 bases between. CDR3 nucleotides: TGTGCCTGGAAGCCCGGAGGGGAAAAACTGTTTTTT. The encoded protein is CAWKPGGEKLFF.

At least ten counts were recorded for this clonotype. The gene calls are TRBV28 and TRBJ1-2, with D tentatively TRBD1 (6 bases). Germline V gene sequence: CDR1 MDHEN, CDR2 SYDVKM. The CDR3 has 14 amino acids. V lost 5 bases and J lost 2, with 12 bases in between. Here the CDR3 reads CASSLWGPNYGYTF. The CDR3, as DNA: TGTGCCAGCAGTCTGTGGGGGCCGAACTATGGCTACACCTTC.

The sample holds many counts of this clonotype. The J gene is TRBJ2-7, the V gene TRBV18, with TRBD1 identical over 9 bases. The CDR3 loop spans 13 amino acids. The ends lost 1 base at V and 8 bases at J; junction bases unmatched: 3. Germline V gene data show CDR1 as KGHSH and CDR2 as LQKENI. Here the CDR3 DNA reads TGTGCCAGCTCACCACAGGACAGGGGCAAGCAGTACTTC. It specifies CASSPQDRGKQYF. The full variable domain, with the rest looked up from reference TRBV18 and TRBJ2-7, is NAGVMQNPRHLVRRRGQEARLRCSPMKGHSHVYWYRQLPEEGLKFMVYLQKENIIDESGMPKERFSAEFPKEGPSILRIQQVVRGDSAAYFCASSPQDRGKQYFGPGTRLTVT.

This clonotype was picked up many times. The V call is TRBV14, the J call TRBJ1-1; D perhaps matches TRBD1 (6 bases). Trimming cost V 0 bases and J 0 bases, with 14 bases left between them. The CDR3 consists of 17 residues. The germline V gene has CDR1 SGHDN and CDR2 FVKESK. The CDR3 region is CASSQDRGGWMNTEAFF. As DNA, the CDR3 is TGTGCCAGCAGCCAAGATCGAGGGGGTTGGATGAACACTGAAGCTTTCTTT.

This clonotype has only a few counts. The chain uses TRBV19 and TRBJ1-2; the match to TRBD1 covers 10 bases. This CDR3 comprises 14 residues. After removal of 1 base from V and 7 bases from J, the junction contained 3 bases not matched to a gene. CDR1 is LNHDA, CDR2 SQIVND, per germline (reference sequence). CDR3 region: CASSIGTGGFGYTF. DNA for the CDR3: TGTGCCAGTAGTATAGGGACAGGGGGATTTGGCTACACCTTC.

This clonotype was seen more than once but under ten times. The V call is TRBV28, the J call TRBJ2-1, with D possibly TRBD2 on 6 matching bases. The CDR3 runs 16 residues. Germline CDR1 is MDHEN and CDR2 is SYDVKM. Deletions cut 4 bases from V and 5 bases from J, with 18 bases between. Here the CDR3 DNA reads TGTGCCAGCAGTTCTTTTTGGCAGGGACTCGACAATGAGCAGTTCTTC. Its translation: CASSSFWQGLDNEQFF.

This clonotype was observed at least ten times. The J gene is TRBJ2-3, the V gene TRBV7-2, with 7 bases identical to TRBD2. This CDR3 spans 13 amino acids. After removal of 5 bases from V and 9 bases from J, the junction contained 8 bases not matched to a gene. Germline assignment: CDR1 SGHTA and CDR2 FQGNSA. The CDR3 loop reads CASSQISGVTQYF. The CDR3 coding sequence is TGTGCCAGCAGCCAGATCAGCGGGGTAACGCAGTATTTT. The entire variable domain, with the rest obtained from reference TRBV7-2 and TRBJ2-3, is as follows: GAGVSQSPSNKVTEKGKDVELRCDPISGHTALYWYRQSLGQGLEFLIYFQGNSAPDKSGLPSDRFSAERTGGSVSTLTIQRTQQEDSAVYLCASSQISGVTQYFGPGTRLTVL.

This clonotype has a count of ten or more. The J gene is TRBJ2-4, the V gene TRBV30; 7 nucleotides line up with TRBD2. The CDR3 covers 12 residues. Germline V gene sequence: CDR1 GTSNPN, CDR2 SVGIG (reference sequence). V lost 1 base and J lost 6; bases outside the gene matches: 0. Here the CDR3 DNA reads TGTGCCTGGAGTGGGGGGGGAAACATTCAGTACTTC. Amino acids: CAWSGGGNIQYF.

There are many counts of this clonotype. V is TRBV2 and J is TRBJ1-2; D remains ambiguous. The V and J ends lost 0 bases and 8 bases respectively, with 4 bases between them. The germline V gene encodes CDR1 SNHLY and CDR2 FYNNEI. CDR3 length: 11 residues. CDR3 DNA sequence: TGTGCCAGCAGTGAAGCGATGGGCTACACCTTC. Protein sequence: CASSEAMGYTF.

The V and J genes are TRBV4-1 and TRBJ2-5, with D maybe TRBD1 (6 bases). Germline V gives CDR1 MGHRA, CDR2 YSYEKL. The CDR3 has 14 residues. V shed 1 base and J shed 5 bases, with 11 bases lying between them. CDR3 nucleotides: TGCGCCAGCAGCCAAGGGGGGCCCCCGGAGACCCAGTACTTC. This gives the protein CASSQGGPPETQYF.

This clonotype was detected a few times. The chain joins TRBV20-1 to TRBJ1-5, with unresolved D. There are 14 residues in the CDR3. V gave up 0 bases and J gave up 4 bases, with 10 bases separating them. CDR1 is DFQATT and CDR2 is SNEGSKA in the germline V gene (reference sequence). In DNA, the CDR3 is TGCAGTGCTAGAGATAGTGGGGAGAATCAGCCCCAGCATTTT. It specifies CSARDSGENQPQHF.

This rearrangement joins TRBV30 to TRBJ2-7; 9 bases align to TRBD1. V shed 5 bases, J shed 2 bases, and the junction held 7 bases outside the gene matches. The CDR3 length is 14 residues. In germline, CDR1 is GTSNPN, CDR2 SVGIG (reference sequence). CDR3 in DNA: TGTGCCTGGGGCACCGGGACAGGGACCTACGAGCAGTACTTC. Residues: CAWGTGTGTYEQYF.

V gene TRBV27 combines with J gene TRBJ2-2; D call uncertain. CDR3 length: 15 residues. V gave up 0 bases and J gave up 6 bases, with 11 bases separating them. Germline V gene sequence: CDR1 MNHEY, CDR2 SMNVEV (reference sequence). The CDR3 coding sequence is TGTGCCAGCAGTTTATCTCCATACTTGTCCGGGGAGCTGTTTTTT. This codes for CASSLSPYLSGELFF.

This clonotype came up many times. This chain joins TRBV6-1 and TRBJ1-6; D may be TRBD1 (5 bases). This CDR3 contains 13 residues. The V gene's germline CDR1 is MNHNS and CDR2 SASEGT. Trimming left V 6 bases short and J 7 bases short, with 10 bases between. The CDR3 sequence: CASSSRDNSPLHF. In DNA, the CDR3 is TGTGCCAGCAGCAGCAGGGACAATTCACCCCTCCACTTT.

This clonotype was detected ten times or more. This CDR3 is CASSIPSGRFDEQYF. The CDR3 nucleotides are TGTGCCAGCAGCATACCATCGGGACGGTTCGACGAGCAGTACTTC. This chain connects TRBV5-5 to TRBJ2-7, with D perhaps being TRBD1 or TRBD2 (5 bases each). Germline CDR1 reads SGHKS; CDR2 reads YYEKEE (reference sequence). V was trimmed by 4 bases and J by 5 bases, leaving 19 bases between them. This CDR3 has 15 residues.